This T cell receptor (beta chain) derives from a study of T cell responses to AZD1222 COVID-19 vaccine. Study outcomes and limitations: No day 14 peak samples; only post-peak repertoires were characterized. It should be noted that donors were predominantly white British and more often female, and clonal diversity was possibly underestimated. Reportedly, close to half of spike-specific TCRs are directed against unmutated variant regions.

The assay was immunoSEQ multiplex PCR, and TCRdb's table has in-frame clones only and misses some. Of fewer than 130,000 clones in the sample, 92% were seen once. Turning to this clone: Antigen: not known.

Germline CDR1 SEHNR, CDR2 FQNEAQ (reference sequence). V was clipped by 6 bases and J by 0 bases, with 17 bases between them. The CDR3 covers 16 residues. This TCR was sampled from an adult in good health. The sample in question was peripheral blood, obtained on day 0 of AZD1222 vaccination. The rearrangement uses TRBV7-9 and TRBJ1-1, with a tentative D call TRBD1 (6 bases). The CDR3 is CASSPRGRTVNTEAFF. CDR3 sequence (DNA): TGTGCCAGCAGTCCCAGGGGCAGAACCGTGAACACTGAAGCTTTCTTT.